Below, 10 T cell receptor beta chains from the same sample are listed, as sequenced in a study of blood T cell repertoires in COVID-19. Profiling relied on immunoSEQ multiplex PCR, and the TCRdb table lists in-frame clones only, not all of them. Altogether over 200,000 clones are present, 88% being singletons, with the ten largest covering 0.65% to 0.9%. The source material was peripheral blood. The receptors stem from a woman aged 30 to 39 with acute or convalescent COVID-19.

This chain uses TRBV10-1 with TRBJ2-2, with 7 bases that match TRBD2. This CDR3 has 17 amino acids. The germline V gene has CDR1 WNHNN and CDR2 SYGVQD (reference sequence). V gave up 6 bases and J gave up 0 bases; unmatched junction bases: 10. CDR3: CASSVLSGAANTGELFF. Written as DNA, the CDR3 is TGCGCCAGCAGCGTACTAAGCGGGGCAGCGAACACCGGGGAGCTGTTTTTT.

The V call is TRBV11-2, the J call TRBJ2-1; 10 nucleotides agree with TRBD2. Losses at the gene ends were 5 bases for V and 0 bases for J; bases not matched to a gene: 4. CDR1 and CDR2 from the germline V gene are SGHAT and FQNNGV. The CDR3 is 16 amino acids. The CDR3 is CASSPLAGGSYNEQFF. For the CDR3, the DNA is TGTGCCAGCAGCCCATTAGCGGGAGGCTCCTACAATGAGCAGTTCTTC.

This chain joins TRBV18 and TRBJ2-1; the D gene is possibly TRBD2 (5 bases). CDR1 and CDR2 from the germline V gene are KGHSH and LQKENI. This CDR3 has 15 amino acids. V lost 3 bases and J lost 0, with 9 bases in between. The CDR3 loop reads CASSPSVISYNEQFF. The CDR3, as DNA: TGTGCCAGCTCACCTAGCGTTATCTCCTACAATGAGCAGTTCTTC. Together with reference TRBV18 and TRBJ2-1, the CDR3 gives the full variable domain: NAGVMQNPRHLVRRRGQEARLRCSPMKGHSHVYWYRQLPEEGLKFMVYLQKENIIDESGMPKERFSAEFPKEGPSILRIQQVVRGDSAAYFCASSPSVISYNEQFFGPGTRLTVL.

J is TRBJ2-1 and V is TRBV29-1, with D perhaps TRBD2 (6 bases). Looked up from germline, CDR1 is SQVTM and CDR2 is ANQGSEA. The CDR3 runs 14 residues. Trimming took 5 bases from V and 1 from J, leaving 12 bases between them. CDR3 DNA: TGCAGCGTTCCCGGGAGCGGGTCCTACAATGAGCAGTTCTTC. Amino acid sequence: CSVPGSGSYNEQFF.

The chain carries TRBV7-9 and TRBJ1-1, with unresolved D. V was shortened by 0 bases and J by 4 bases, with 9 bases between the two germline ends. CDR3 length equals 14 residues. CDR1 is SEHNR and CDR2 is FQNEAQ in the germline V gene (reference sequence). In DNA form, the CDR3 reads TGTGCCAGCAGCTTAGCTGGCCCGGGCACTGAAGCTTTCTTT. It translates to CASSLAGPGTEAFF.

CDR3 sequence (DNA): TGTGCCAGTAGAAACGACAGGGCCTACGAGCAGTACTTC. It codes for CASRNDRAYEQYF. The chain couples TRBV19 to TRBJ2-7; 7 bases agree with TRBD1. Germline V CDR1 and CDR2: LNHDA, SQIVND (reference sequence). The CDR3 extends over 13 amino acids. Trimming took 6 bases from V and 2 from J; bases not matched to a gene: 4.

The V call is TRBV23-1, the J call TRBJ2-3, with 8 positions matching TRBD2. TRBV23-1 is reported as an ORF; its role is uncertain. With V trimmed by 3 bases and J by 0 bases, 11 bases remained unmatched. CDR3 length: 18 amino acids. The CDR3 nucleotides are TGCGCCAGCAGTCATCCGGCGGGAGGCCCAAATAGCACAGATACGCAGTATTTT. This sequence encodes CASSHPAGGPNSTDTQYF.

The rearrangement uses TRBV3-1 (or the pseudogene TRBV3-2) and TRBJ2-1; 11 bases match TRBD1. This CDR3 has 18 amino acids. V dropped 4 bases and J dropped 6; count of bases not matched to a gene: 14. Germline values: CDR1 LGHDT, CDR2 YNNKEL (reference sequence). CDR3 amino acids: CASSRPRTGGARSNEQFF. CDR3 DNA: TGTGCCAGCAGCCGACCAAGGACAGGGGGCGCCCGGAGCAATGAGCAGTTCTTC.

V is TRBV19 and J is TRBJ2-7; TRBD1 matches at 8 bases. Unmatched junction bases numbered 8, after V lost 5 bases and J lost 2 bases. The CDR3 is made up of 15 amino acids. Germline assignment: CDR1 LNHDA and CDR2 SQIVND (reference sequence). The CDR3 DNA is TGTGCCAGTAGTTCTGGGACAGGACCCACCTACGAGCAGTACTTC. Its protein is CASSSGTGPTYEQYF. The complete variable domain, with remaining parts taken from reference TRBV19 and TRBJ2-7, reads DGGITQSPKYLFRKEGQNVTLSCEQNLNHDAMYWYRQDPGQGLRLIYYSQIVNDFQKGDIAEGYSVSREKKESFPLTVTSAQKNPTAFYLCASSSGTGPTYEQYFGPGTRLTVT.

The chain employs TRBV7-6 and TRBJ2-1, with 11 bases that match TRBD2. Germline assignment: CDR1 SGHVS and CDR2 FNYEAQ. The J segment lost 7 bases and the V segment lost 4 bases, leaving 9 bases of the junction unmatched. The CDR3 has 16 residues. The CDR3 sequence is CASSWYSGRASNEQFF. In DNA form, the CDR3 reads TGTGCCAGCAGCTGGTATAGCGGGAGGGCCAGTAATGAGCAGTTCTTC.